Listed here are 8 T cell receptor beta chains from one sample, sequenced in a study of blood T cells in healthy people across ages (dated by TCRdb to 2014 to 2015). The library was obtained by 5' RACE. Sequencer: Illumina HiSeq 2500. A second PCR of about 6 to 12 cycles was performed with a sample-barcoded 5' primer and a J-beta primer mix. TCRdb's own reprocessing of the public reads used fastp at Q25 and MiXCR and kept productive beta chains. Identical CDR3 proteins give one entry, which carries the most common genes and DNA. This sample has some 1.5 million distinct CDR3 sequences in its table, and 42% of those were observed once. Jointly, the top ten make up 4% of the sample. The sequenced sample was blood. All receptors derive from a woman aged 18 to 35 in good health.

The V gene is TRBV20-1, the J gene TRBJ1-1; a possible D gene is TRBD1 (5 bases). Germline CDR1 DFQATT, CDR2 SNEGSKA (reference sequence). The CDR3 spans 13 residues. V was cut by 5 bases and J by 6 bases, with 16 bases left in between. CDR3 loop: CSASRELGAEAFF. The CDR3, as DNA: TGCAGTGCTTCCCGGGAGCTGGGGGCTGAAGCTTTCTTT.

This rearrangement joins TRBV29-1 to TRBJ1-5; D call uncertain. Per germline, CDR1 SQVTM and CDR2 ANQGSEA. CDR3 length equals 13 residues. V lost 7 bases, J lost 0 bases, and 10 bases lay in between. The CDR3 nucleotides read TGCAGCGCTCTATATAATAGCAATCAGCCCCAGCATTTT. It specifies CSALYNSNQPQHF. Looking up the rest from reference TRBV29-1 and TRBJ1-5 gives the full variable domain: SAVISQKPSRDICQRGTSLTIQCQVDSQVTMMFWYRQQPGQSLTLIATANQGSEATYESGFVIDKFPISRPNLTFSTLTVSNMSPEDSSIYLCSALYNSNQPQHFGDGTRLSIL.

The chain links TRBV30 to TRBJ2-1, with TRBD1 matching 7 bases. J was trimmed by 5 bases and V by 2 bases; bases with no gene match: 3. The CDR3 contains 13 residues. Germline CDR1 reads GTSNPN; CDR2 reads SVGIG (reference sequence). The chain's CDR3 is CAWSRGRHNEQFF. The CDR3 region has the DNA TGTGCCTGGAGTAGGGGGCGCCACAATGAGCAGTTCTTC.

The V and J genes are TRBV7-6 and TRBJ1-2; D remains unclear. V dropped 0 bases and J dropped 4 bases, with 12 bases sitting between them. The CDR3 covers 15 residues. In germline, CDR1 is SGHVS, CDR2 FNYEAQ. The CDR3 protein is CASSLAPGKGYGYTF. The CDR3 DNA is TGTGCCAGCAGCTTAGCGCCGGGGAAAGGCTATGGCTACACCTTC.

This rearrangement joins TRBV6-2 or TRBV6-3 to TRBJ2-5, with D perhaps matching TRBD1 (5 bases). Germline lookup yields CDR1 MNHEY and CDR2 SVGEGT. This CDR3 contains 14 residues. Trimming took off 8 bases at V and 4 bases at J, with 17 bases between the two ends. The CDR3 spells CASCAPGKRETQYF. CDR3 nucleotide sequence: TGTGCCAGCTGCGCCCCAGGGAAAAGAGAGACCCAGTACTTC.

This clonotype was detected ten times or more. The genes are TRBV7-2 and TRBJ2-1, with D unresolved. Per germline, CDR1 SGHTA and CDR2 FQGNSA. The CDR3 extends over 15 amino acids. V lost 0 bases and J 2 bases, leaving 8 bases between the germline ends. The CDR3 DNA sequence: TGTGCCAGCAGCTTAGCCCCTAGTCCCTACAATGAGCAGTTCTTC. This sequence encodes CASSLAPSPYNEQFF.

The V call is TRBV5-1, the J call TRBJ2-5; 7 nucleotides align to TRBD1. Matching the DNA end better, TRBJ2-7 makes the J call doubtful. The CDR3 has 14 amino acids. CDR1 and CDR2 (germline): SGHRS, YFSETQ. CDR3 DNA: TGCGCCAGCAGCCAGGGACAGCACCTCTACGAGCAGTACTTC. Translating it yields CASSQGQHLYEQYF.

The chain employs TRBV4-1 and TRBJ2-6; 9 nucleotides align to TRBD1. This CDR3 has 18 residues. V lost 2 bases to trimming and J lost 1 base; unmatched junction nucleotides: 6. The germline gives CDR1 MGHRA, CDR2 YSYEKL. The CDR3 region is CASSQPDRGVSGANVLTF. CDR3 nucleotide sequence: TGCGCCAGCAGCCAACCGGACAGGGGTGTTTCTGGGGCCAACGTCCTGACTTTC.